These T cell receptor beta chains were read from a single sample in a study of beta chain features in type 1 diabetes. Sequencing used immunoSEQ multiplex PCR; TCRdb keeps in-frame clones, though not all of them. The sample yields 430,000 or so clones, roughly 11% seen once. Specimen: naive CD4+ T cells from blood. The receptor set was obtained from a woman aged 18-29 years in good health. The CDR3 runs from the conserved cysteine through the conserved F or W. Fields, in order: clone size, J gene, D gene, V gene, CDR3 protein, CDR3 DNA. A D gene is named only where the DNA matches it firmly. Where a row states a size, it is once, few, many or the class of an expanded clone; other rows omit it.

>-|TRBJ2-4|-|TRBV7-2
CASSISKNIQYF
TGTGCCAGCAGCATTTCCAAAAACATTCAGTACTTC
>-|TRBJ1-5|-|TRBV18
CASSPQGLNQPQHF
TGTGCCAGCTCACCTCAGGGACTCAATCAGCCCCAGCATTTT
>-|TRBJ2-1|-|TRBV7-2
CASSLEGGGAGREQFF
TGTGCCAGCAGCTTAGAAGGCGGGGGCGCCGGGCGTGAGCAGTTCTTC
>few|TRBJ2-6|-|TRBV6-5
CASSRTTGANVLTF
TGTGCCAGCAGCAGGACAACTGGGGCCAACGTCCTGACTTTC
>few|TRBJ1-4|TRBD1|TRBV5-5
CASSLQGINEKLFF
TGTGCCAGCAGCTTACAGGGGATTAATGAAAAACTGTTTTTT
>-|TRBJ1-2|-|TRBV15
CATSIGLTDYGYTF
TGTGCCACCAGCATTGGATTGACAGATTATGGCTACACCTTC
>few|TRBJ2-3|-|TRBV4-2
CASSQVGGGATDTQYF
TGTGCCAGCAGCCAAGTCGGAGGGGGGGCCACAGATACGCAGTATTTT
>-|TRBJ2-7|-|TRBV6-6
CASSYLRRYEQYF
TGTGCCAGCAGTTACCTCCGGCGCTACGAGCAGTACTTC
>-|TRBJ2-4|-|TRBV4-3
CASSPGAKGLAKNIQYF
TGCGCCAGCAGCCCCGGGGCCAAGGGCCTTGCCAAAAACATTCAGTACTTC
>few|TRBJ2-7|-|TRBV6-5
CASSPRTVLSEQYF
TGTGCCAGCAGTCCCAGGACAGTTTTGTCCGAGCAGTACTTC
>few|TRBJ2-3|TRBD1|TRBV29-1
CSVRQGAVTDTQYF
TGCAGCGTTCGACAGGGGGCTGTTACAGATACGCAGTATTTT
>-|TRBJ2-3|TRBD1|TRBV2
CASSGAGQGGDTQYF
TGTGCCAGCAGTGGGGCTGGACAGGGAGGAGATACGCAGTATTTT
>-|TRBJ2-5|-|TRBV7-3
CASSYRPKETQYF
TGTGCCAGCAGCTATCGACCGAAAGAGACCCAGTACTTC
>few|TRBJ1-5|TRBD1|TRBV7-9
CASSPSGGGNQPQHF
TGTGCCAGCAGCCCCTCAGGGGGGGGCAATCAGCCCCAGCATTTT
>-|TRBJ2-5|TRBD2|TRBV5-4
CASSAPSGGPLWDF
TGTGCCAGCAGCGCGCCTAGCGGGGGGCCCTTATGGGACTTC
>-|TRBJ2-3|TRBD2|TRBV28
CASSLPAGESNTQYF
TGTGCCAGCAGTTTACCAGCGGGGGAATCGAATACGCAGTATTTT
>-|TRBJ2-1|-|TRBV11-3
CASSLIPNTYNEQFF
TGTGCCAGCAGCCTAATCCCGAACACTTACAATGAGCAGTTCTTC
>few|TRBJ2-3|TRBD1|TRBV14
CASSSQGAVRDTQYF
TGTGCCAGCAGCTCTCAGGGGGCTGTCCGTGATACGCAGTATTTT
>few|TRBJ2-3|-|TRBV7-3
CASSLTPRQKDTQYF
TGTGCCAGCAGCTTAACGCCTCGACAGAAAGATACGCAGTATTTT
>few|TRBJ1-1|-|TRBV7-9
CASRRATEAFF
TGTGCCAGCAGGCGGGCCACTGAAGCTTTCTTT
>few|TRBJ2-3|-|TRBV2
CASSLGTDTQYF
TGTGCCAGCAGCTTGGGCACAGATACGCAGTATTTT
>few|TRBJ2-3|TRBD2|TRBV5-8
CASRRGLAGGTQYF
TGTGCCAGCAGACGTGGACTAGCGGGGGGAACGCAGTATTTT
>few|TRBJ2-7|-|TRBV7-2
CASSNRDGSYEQYF
TGTGCCAGCAGCAACCGGGACGGATCCTACGAGCAGTACTTC
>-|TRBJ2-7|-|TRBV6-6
CASGRSSYEQYF
TGTGCCAGCGGTAGGAGCTCCTACGAGCAGTACTTC
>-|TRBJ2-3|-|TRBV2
CASSLTTDTQYF
TGTGCCAGCAGCCTGACAACGGATACGCAGTATTTT
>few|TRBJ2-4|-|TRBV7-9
CASSLGNIQYF
TGTGCCAGCAGCTTAGGAAACATTCAGTACTTC
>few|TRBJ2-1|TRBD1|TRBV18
CASSLNRGDDEQFF
TGTGCCAGCTCACTAAACAGGGGAGACGATGAGCAGTTCTTC
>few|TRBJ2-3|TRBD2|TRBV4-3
CASSQRLATDTQYF
TGCGCCAGCAGCCAGAGACTAGCAACAGATACGCAGTATTTT
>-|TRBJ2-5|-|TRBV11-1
CASSFPRAGGDKETQYF
TGTGCCAGCAGCTTCCCTAGGGCTGGCGGAGATAAAGAGACCCAGTACTTC
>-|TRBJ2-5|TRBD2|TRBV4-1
CASSRLGGSRLETQYF
TGCGCCAGCAGCCGGTTAGGCGGGAGTCGCTTAGAGACCCAGTACTTC
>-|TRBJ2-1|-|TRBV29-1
CSVELASSYNEQFF
TGCAGCGTTGAATTAGCGAGCTCCTACAATGAGCAGTTCTTC
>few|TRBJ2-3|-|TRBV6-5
CASSPPGRDTQYF
TGTGCCAGCAGTCCGCCAGGGAGAGATACGCAGTATTTT
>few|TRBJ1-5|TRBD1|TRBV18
CASSRGTGPNQPQHF
TGTGCCAGCTCACGCGGGACAGGCCCCAATCAGCCCCAGCATTTT
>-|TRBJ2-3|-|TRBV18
CASSPGLWDTQYF
TGTGCCAGCTCACCCGGACTTTGGGATACGCAGTATTTT
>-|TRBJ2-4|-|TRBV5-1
CASSNRPADKNIQYF
TGCGCCAGCAGCAATCGTCCAGCTGACAAAAACATTCAGTACTTC
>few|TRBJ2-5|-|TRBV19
CASSRWGSNQETQYF
TGTGCCAGTAGTCGATGGGGCAGCAACCAAGAGACCCAGTACTTC
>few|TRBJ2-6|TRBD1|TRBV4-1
CASSQTYRGDGANVLTF
TGCGCCAGCAGCCAAACCTACAGGGGCGACGGGGCCAACGTCCTGACTTTC
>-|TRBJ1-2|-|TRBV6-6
CASNQEFYGYTF
TGTGCCAGCAATCAGGAGTTTTATGGCTACACCTTC
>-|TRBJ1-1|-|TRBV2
CASLEEVSGTEAFF
TGTGCCAGCCTGGAGGAAGTTAGCGGCACTGAAGCTTTCTTT
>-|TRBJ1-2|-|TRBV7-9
CASSLLSGQSNYGYTF
TGTGCCAGCAGCTTACTGTCCGGACAGTCTAACTATGGCTACACCTTC
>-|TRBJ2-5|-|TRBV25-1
CASTPLGGAGTQYF
TGTGCCAGCACCCCTCTGGGGGGGGCCGGGACCCAGTACTTC
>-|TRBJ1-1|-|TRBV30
CAWSPLRGRATEAFF
TGTGCCTGGAGTCCCCTCCGCGGCAGGGCGACTGAAGCTTTCTTT